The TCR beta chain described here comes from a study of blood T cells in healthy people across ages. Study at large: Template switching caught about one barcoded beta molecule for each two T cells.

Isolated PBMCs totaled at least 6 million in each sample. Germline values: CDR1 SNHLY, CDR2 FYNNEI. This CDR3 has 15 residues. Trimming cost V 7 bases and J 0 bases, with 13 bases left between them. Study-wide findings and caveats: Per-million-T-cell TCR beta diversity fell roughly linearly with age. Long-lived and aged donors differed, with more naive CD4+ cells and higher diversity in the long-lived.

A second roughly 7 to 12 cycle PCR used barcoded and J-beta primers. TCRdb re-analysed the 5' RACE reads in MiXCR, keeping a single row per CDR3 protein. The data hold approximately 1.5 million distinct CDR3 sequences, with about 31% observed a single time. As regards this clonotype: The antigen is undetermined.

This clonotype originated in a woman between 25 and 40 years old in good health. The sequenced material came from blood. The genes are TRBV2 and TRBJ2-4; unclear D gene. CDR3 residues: CASMPQELAKNIQYF. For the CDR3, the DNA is TGTGCCAGCATGCCGCAGGAGTTAGCCAAAAACATTCAGTACTTC.